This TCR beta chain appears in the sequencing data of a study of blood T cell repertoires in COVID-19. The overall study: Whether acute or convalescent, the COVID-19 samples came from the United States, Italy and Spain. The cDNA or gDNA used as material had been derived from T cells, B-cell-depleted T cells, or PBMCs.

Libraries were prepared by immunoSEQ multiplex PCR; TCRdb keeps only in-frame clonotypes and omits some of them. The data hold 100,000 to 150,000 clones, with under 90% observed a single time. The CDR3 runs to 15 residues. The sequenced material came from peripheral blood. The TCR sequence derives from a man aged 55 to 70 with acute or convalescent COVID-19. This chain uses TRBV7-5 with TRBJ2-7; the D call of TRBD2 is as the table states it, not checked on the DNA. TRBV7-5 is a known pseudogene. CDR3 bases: TGTGCCAGAAGCTCGGAACCGGGACCGGGAGTGGAGCAGTACTTC. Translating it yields CARSSEPGPGVEQYF.